The present T cell receptor beta chain was sequenced within a study of early T cells in non-severe SARS-CoV-2 infection. On the study more broadly: Unsorted whole blood bulk RNA was sequenced, with unpaired chains.

Overall study findings and caveats: Database matching using VDJdb favored anti-spike CD8 responses, with private and CD4 specificities left missing.

Individual cDNA molecules each received unique molecular identifiers attached to them. In TCRdb, the 5' RACE reads were re-called with MiXCR into one record per CDR3 protein. The sample includes fewer than 90,000 distinct CDR3 sequences, 13% to 15% of them seen just once. About this clonotype itself: Its antigen is not identified.

The V and J ends lost 7 bases and 2 bases respectively, with 13 bases between them. The germline V gene encodes CDR1 SNHLY and CDR2 FYNNEI. The CDR3 length is 14 residues. This sequence was found in an adult who was a healthcare worker with PCR-confirmed SARS-CoV-2 infection or an uninfected control (not recorded which). The chain uses TRBV2 and TRBJ2-3, with D tentatively TRBD2 (5 bases). Sequencing input: whole blood. The CDR3: CASTRDSHTDTQYF. In DNA, the CDR3 is TGTGCCAGCACCCGGGATTCTCACACAGATACGCAGTATTTT.